The 7 T cell receptor beta chains below all came from one sample that was sequenced in a study of blood T cell repertoires in COVID-19. Sequencing was performed with immunoSEQ multiplex PCR; in TCRdb, only in-frame clones are kept and a portion is missing. The top ten hold 19% of the sample, which has tens of thousands of clones, 70% to 90% seen once. What was sequenced was peripheral blood. These receptors all stem from an elderly woman with acute or convalescent COVID-19.

The chain links TRBV7-2 to TRBJ2-3, with D perhaps TRBD2 (6 bases). CDR3 size: 15 residues. Germline CDR1 reads SGHTA; CDR2 reads FQGNSA. The V gene lost 3 bases and the J gene lost 0 bases, with 10 bases spanning the gap. The CDR3 coding sequence is TGTGCCAGCAGCTTGGGACTTACTAGCACAGATACGCAGTATTTT. Amino acid sequence: CASSLGLTSTDTQYF.

This clone was detected only a few times. J is TRBJ2-1 and V is TRBV4-1; 8 bases line up with TRBD1. The germline V gene encodes CDR1 MGHRA and CDR2 YSYEKL. This CDR3 is 16 amino acids long. The trim removed 6 bases at V and 7 bases at J, leaving 14 bases unmatched. The CDR3 here is CASSPLGQGGINEQFF. CDR3 sequence (DNA): TGCGCCAGCAGTCCTCTAGGACAGGGTGGAATTAATGAGCAGTTCTTC.

V gene TRBV24-1 combines with J gene TRBJ1-1; no clear D. V shed 4 bases and J shed 4 bases, with 6 bases lying between them. CDR1 and CDR2 (germline): KGHDR, SFDVKD. The CDR3 runs 12 residues. CDR3 protein: CATSDSTTEAFF. Written as DNA, the CDR3 is TGTGCCACCAGTGACAGTACCACTGAAGCTTTCTTT.

The CDR3 region has the DNA TGTGCCAGCAGCTGGAGGACAGGGGAGAACACTGAAGCTTTCTTT. It yields the protein CASSWRTGENTEAFF. This chain links TRBV7-2 with TRBJ1-1; 9 bases match TRBD1. This CDR3 region has 15 residues. Germline CDR1 is SGHTA and CDR2 is FQGNSA. The V gene end was trimmed by 4 bases and the J gene end by 1 base; junction bases not matched to a gene: 4.

This clone has more than one count but fewer than ten. The chain uses TRBV4-2 and TRBJ1-6; a weak D match, TRBD1 (5 bases). The CDR3 is 15 residues long. V lost 0 bases, J lost 9 bases, and 12 bases lay in between. Germline CDR1 reads LGHNA; CDR2 reads YNFKEQ. Written as DNA, the CDR3 is TGTGCCAGCAGCCAAGATCAGGGCCAGGGTTCACCCCTCCACTTT. Its protein product is CASSQDQGQGSPLHF.

As DNA, the CDR3 is TGTGCCAGCAGTCCTCTTCCGGGGGAAGCTTTCTTT. Translating gives CASSPLPGEAFF. The rearrangement links TRBV6-5 to TRBJ1-1; D is unclear. Germline V gene sequence: CDR1 MNHEY, CDR2 SVGAGI. The CDR3 length is 12 residues. Trimming took 5 bases from V and 8 from J, leaving 12 bases between them.

This rearrangement joins TRBV6-5 to TRBJ1-1; 8 bases fit TRBD1. The V and J ends lost 5 bases and 10 bases, in that order; junction bases with no gene match: 6. The CDR3 is 12 residues long. The germline V gene encodes CDR1 MNHEY and CDR2 SVGAGI. CDR3 nucleotides: TGTGCCAGCAGTCAGGGGGCGGGTGGAGCTTTCTTT. Translation: CASSQGAGGAFF.